Listed below are T cell receptor beta chains from one sample, sequenced in a study of early T cells in non-severe SARS-CoV-2 infection. From the 5' RACE reads, TCRdb called clonotypes with MiXCR, one entry per CDR3 protein. The sample comprises more than 65,000 distinct CDR3 sequences, around 14% of which are singletons, and roughly 5% rests with the top ten. Sample: whole blood. These receptors were taken from an adult who was a healthcare worker with PCR-confirmed SARS-CoV-2 infection or an uninfected control (not recorded which). The CDR3 runs from the conserved cysteine through the conserved F or W. The D gene is left open where the match is weak. Where a row states a size, it is once, few, many or the class of an expanded clone; other rows omit it.

many	TRBJ2-3	TRBD2	14	TRBV6-2/TRBV6-3	TGTGCCAGCAGACTAGCGGTCAGCACAGATACGCAGTATTTT	CASRLAVSTDTQYF
many	TRBJ1-1	.	12	TRBV4-1	TGCGCCAGCAGCCAAGGAAACACTGAAGCTTTCTTT	CASSQGNTEAFF
few	TRBJ2-7	.	15	TRBV4-2	TGTGCCAGCAGCCAAGATCCGACAGGTTCCTACGAGCAGTACTTC	CASSQDPTGSYEQYF
many	TRBJ2-1	TRBD2	14	TRBV5-4	TGTGCCAGCAGCGGGACTAGAGGGGGGGGTGAGCAGTTCTTC	CASSGTRGGGEQFF
many	TRBJ2-1	TRBD2	14	TRBV5-1	TGCGCCAGCAGTCAGGGAGGGTTGTGGAATGAGCAGTTCTTC	CASSQGGLWNEQFF
many	TRBJ2-7	TRBD2	12	TRBV29-1	TGCAGCCGACTAGCGGTGGCCTACGAGCAGTACTTC	CSRLAVAYEQYF
.	TRBJ1-2	.	11	TRBV10-3	TGTGCCATCAGTGAGGACGGTGGCTACACCTTC	CAISEDGGYTF
many	TRBJ2-7	TRBD1	14	TRBV7-8	TGTGCCAGCAGCTTAGGGACAGGGTACGACGAGCAGTACTTC	CASSLGTGYDEQYF
many	TRBJ1-6	.	15	TRBV4-1	TGCGCCAGCAGCCAAGATTCCCAGACTCGTTCACCCCTCCACTTT	CASSQDSQTRSPLHF
.	TRBJ1-2	.	13	TRBV7-9	TGTGCCAGCAGCTTAAACCCTGCCAATGGCTACACCTTC	CASSLNPANGYTF
many	TRBJ2-3	TRBD2	15	TRBV5-1	TGCGCCAGCAATCACGGAAAAGCGGGAGGAGATACGCAGTATTTT	CASNHGKAGGDTQYF
.	TRBJ2-1	TRBD2	17	TRBV4-1	TGCGCCAGCAGCCAGGACACTAGCGGGGTGGTCTACAATGAGCAGTTCTTC	CASSQDTSGVVYNEQFF
many	TRBJ2-7	TRBD2	16	TRBV12-3/TRBV12-4	TGTGCCAGCAGCCATCCCGGGGGCAGCGGGAGCCACGAGCAGTACTTC	CASSHPGGSGSHEQYF
many	TRBJ2-5	.	15	TRBV6-2/TRBV6-3	TGTGCCAGCAGGCCGATGGGGGGCTTCCAAGAGACCCAGTACTTC	CASRPMGGFQETQYF
many	TRBJ1-2	.	13	TRBV5-1	TGCGCCAGTTCCCTCCGGGGAAATTACGGCTACACCTTC	CASSLRGNYGYTF
.	TRBJ2-7	.	15	TRBV7-8	TGTGCCAGCAGCTACGACTTAAGGGGCTCCTACGAGCAGTACTTC	CASSYDLRGSYEQYF
many	TRBJ1-1	.	13	TRBV29-1	TGCAGCGTTGAATCCCTGGGGGACACTGAAGCTTTCTTT	CSVESLGDTEAFF
many	TRBJ1-6	TRBD1	16	TRBV7-8	TGTGCCAGCAGCTCGACAGGGAGCTCCTTTTATTCACCCCTCCACTTT	CASSSTGSSFYSPLHF
many	TRBJ2-2	TRBD1	16	TRBV19	TGTGCCAGTAGTATAGGCCCGGGACAGTACACCGGGGAGCTGTTTTTT	CASSIGPGQYTGELFF
.	TRBJ1-3	.	14	TRBV7-3	TGTGCCAGCAGCTTATCAACCTCTGGAAACACCATATATTTT	CASSLSTSGNTIYF
many	TRBJ2-2	.	17	TRBV12-3/TRBV12-4	TGTGCCAGCAGTTTAGCGGTGACGGCCGCGAACACCGGGGAGCTGTTTTTT	CASSLAVTAANTGELFF
many	TRBJ1-1	.	15	TRBV9	TGTGCCAGCAGCGTAGCAGGCAGACTGAACACTGAAGCTTTCTTT	CASSVAGRLNTEAFF
.	TRBJ2-1	TRBD2	14	TRBV20-1	TGCAGTGCCGCGACTAGCGGGGGCCTGGGAGAGCAGTTCTTC	CSAATSGGLGEQFF
.	TRBJ1-1	TRBD1	14	TRBV29-1	TGCAGCGTTTTACAGGGGGCTGGGAACACTGAAGCTTTCTTT	CSVLQGAGNTEAFF
.	TRBJ2-3	.	16	TRBV7-9	TGTGCCAGCAGCCGCCGGACCCAAAGGATAACAGATACGCAGTATTTT	CASSRRTQRITDTQYF
.	TRBJ1-1	.	13	TRBV5-1	TGCGCCAGCAGCTTGGAACCCATGACTGAAGCTTTCTTT	CASSLEPMTEAFF
many	TRBJ2-2	.	13	TRBV6-2/TRBV6-3	TGTGCCAGCAGTTACAGGGACACCGGGGAGCTGTTTTTT	CASSYRDTGELFF
many	TRBJ1-3	.	13	TRBV7-8	TGTGCCAGCAGCTTATCCCGTGGGAACACCATATATTTT	CASSLSRGNTIYF
many	TRBJ2-1	.	11	TRBV5-1	TGCGCCAGCAGCTTGGGGTTTGAGCAGTTCTTC	CASSLGFEQFF
many	TRBJ1-6	.	14	TRBV20-1	TGCAGTGCAAAAACAGGGACGGACAATTCACCCCTCCACTTT	CSAKTGTDNSPLHF
many	TRBJ2-7	.	11	TRBV30	TGTGCCTTTCGACTGAGATACGAGCAGTACTTC	CAFRLRYEQYF
many	TRBJ2-7	TRBD1	15	TRBV29-1	TGCAGCGTTGAGCTCCTGGGACAGGGGACCTACGAGCAGTACTTC	CSVELLGQGTYEQYF
many	TRBJ1-1	.	14	TRBV5-1	TGCGCCAGCAGAATGACAGATCCGGGCTCTGAAGCTTTCTTT	CASRMTDPGSEAFF
.	TRBJ2-1	TRBD2	17	TRBV4-3	TGCGCCAGCAGCCAAGAAGTCCTGAGGGAGGGCCTCGATGAGCAGTTCTTC	CASSQEVLREGLDEQFF
.	TRBJ2-1	.	14	TRBV20-1	TGCAGTGCTAGCGGGGCTAGCTCCTACAATGAGCAGTTCTTC	CSASGASSYNEQFF
.	TRBJ1-5	.	13	TRBV5-5	TGTACCAGCAGGCTAGGGGGGTATCAGCCCCAGCATTTT	CTSRLGGYQPQHF
few	TRBJ2-3	TRBD2	16	TRBV4-2	TGTGCCAGCAGCCAAGGGGAGGGCCAGGGCGCAGATACGCAGTATTTT	CASSQGEGQGADTQYF
.	TRBJ2-3	TRBD2	16	TRBV11-2	TGTGCCAGCAGCGCGGGACTAGCGGCCGGCACAGATACGCAGTATTTT	CASSAGLAAGTDTQYF
.	TRBJ2-3	.	13	TRBV18	TGTGCCAGCCTCATGCAGGGCCCCGATACGCAGTATTTT	CASLMQGPDTQYF
many	TRBJ1-3	.	16	TRBV7-9	TGTGCCAGCAGCTTAGATGCCCTTTACTCTGGAAACACCATATATTTT	CASSLDALYSGNTIYF
.	TRBJ2-5	.	15	TRBV20-1	TGCAGTGCTAGTATTGGGACTTCGAAAAGGGAGACCCAGTACTTC	CSASIGTSKRETQYF
few	TRBJ1-5	.	14	TRBV20-1	TGCAGTGCTAGAGAAGGCGGCGAGGGACAGCCCCAGCATTTT	CSAREGGEGQPQHF